This T cell receptor beta chain appears in the sequencing data of a study of T cells in Graves' hyperthyroidism and ophthalmopathy. Broader study findings: Before onset, by a median of around six months, the model predicted ophthalmopathy.

V was shortened by 2 bases and J by 8 bases, with 16 bases between the two germline ends. This CDR3 has 15 residues. Germline values: CDR1 KGHSH, CDR2 LQKENI. This clonotype was recorded at least ten times. Its antigen is not known. What was amplified from RNA transcripts were TCR beta CDR3 regions. The TCR CDR3 first-round RT-PCR relied on the HTBI primer set. TCRdb analysed the multiplex PCR reads with MiXCR anew, one entry per CDR3 protein. The repertoire holds 350,000 to 400,000 distinct CDR3 sequences, with 15% as singletons. Calling Graves' hyperthyroidism stable meant ophthalmopathy did not progress within 18 months. It was uncontrolled infection, other autoimmune disease, pregnancy or lactation that excluded patients. Cells are PBMCs isolated from over 7.5 ml of fresh blood.

What was sequenced was blood. This TCR came from a young woman with Graves' hyperthyroidism. This chain connects TRBV18 to TRBJ2-1; D might be TRBD2 (5 bases). CDR3 region: CASSPRETPSDEQFF. The CDR3 nucleotides are TGTGCCAGCTCACCAAGGGAGACACCCTCGGATGAGCAGTTCTTC. The entire variable domain, with the rest obtained from reference TRBV18 and TRBJ2-1, is as follows: NAGVMQNPRHLVRRRGQEARLRCSPMKGHSHVYWYRQLPEEGLKFMVYLQKENIIDESGMPKERFSAEFPKEGPSILRIQQVVRGDSAAYFCASSPRETPSDEQFFGPGTRLTVL.